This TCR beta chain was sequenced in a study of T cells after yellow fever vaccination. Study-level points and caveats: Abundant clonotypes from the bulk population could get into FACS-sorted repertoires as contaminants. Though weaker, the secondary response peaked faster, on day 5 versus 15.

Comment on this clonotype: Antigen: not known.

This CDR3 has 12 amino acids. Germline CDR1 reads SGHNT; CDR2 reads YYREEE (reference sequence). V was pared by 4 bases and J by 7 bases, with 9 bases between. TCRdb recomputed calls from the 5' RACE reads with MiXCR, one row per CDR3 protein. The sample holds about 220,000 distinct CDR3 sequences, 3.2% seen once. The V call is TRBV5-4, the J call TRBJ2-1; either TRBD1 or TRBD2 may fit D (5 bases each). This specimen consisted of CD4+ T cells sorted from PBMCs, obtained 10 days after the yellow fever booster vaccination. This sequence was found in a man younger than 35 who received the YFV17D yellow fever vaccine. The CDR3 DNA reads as TGTGCCAGCAGCCGGGACGCAAATGAGCAGTTCTTC. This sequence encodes CASSRDANEQFF.